The 10 T cell receptor beta chains reported below all come from one sample, sequenced in a study of control samples from healthy donors and cancer patients (dated by TCRdb to 2020 to 2021). To prepare the library, the immunoSEQ multiplex PCR assay was applied. The table was pulled from immuneACCESS by TCRdb, which kept in-frame rearrangements only. Such tables lose some clones; where checked, under half of the loss comes from unresolved V genes, and the rest has no known cause. Recorded for this sample are 85,000 to 100,000 clones; more than 80% of them occurred a single time. The ten largest account for about 7.3% of the sample. Input material: blood. These receptors all stem from a man aged 18 to 29 in good health.

The chain carries TRBV5-5 and TRBJ1-4, with D tentatively TRBD1 (5 bases). Per the germline V gene, CDR1 is SGHKS and CDR2 is YYEKEE (reference sequence). CDR3 size: 13 residues. Trimming left V 3 bases short and J 8 bases short, with 11 bases between. For the CDR3, the DNA is TGTGCCAGCAGCTATGGGGCTCACGAAAAACTGTTTTTT. The encoded protein is CASSYGAHEKLFF. The full variable domain, in which reference TRBV5-5 and TRBJ1-4 provide the parts outside the CDR3, is DAGVTQSPTHLIKTRGQQVTLRCSPISGHKSVSWYQQVLGQGPQFIFQYYEKEERGRGNFPDRFSARQFPNYSSELNVNALLLGDSALYLCASSYGAHEKLFFGSGTQLSVL.

V gene TRBV5-1 combines with J gene TRBJ1-2, with D possibly being TRBD1 (6 bases). The V and J ends lost 4 bases and 8 bases respectively, with 15 bases between them. CDR3 length equals 13 residues. Germline assignment: CDR1 SGHRS and CDR2 YFSETQ. CDR3 in DNA: TGCGCCAGCAGCCTCCGGGACAAGGGAGGCTACACCTTC. Amino acid sequence: CASSLRDKGGYTF.

J is TRBJ2-7 and V is TRBV10-3; tentatively, D is TRBD1 (6 bases). CDR1 ENHRY and CDR2 SYGVKD come from the germline V gene. The CDR3 totals 14 residues. The V and J ends lost 5 bases and 2 bases respectively, with 13 bases between them. Written as DNA, the CDR3 is TGTGCCATCAGTAGGGACATTCTTACCTACGAGCAGTACTTC. Encoded protein: CAISRDILTYEQYF.

The rearrangement links TRBV5-4 to TRBJ1-2; possible D gene TRBD1, 6 bases. Germline CDR1 SGHNT, CDR2 YYREEE (reference sequence). With 6 bases removed from V and 2 bases from J, the gap between germline ends came to 14 bases. The CDR3 has 14 amino acids. The chain's CDR3 is CASTIRGENYGYTF. CDR3 DNA sequence: TGTGCCAGCACCATCAGGGGAGAAAACTATGGCTACACCTTC.

This chain links TRBV18 with TRBJ1-2; D gene uncertain. Germline lookup yields CDR1 KGHSH and CDR2 LQKENI. This CDR3 is 13 amino acids long. V was pared by 3 bases and J by 0 bases, with 5 bases between. The CDR3 sequence: CASSPTTNYGYTF. CDR3 nucleotides: TGTGCCAGCTCACCTACCACTAACTATGGCTACACCTTC. The variable domain in full, with the rest retrieved from reference TRBV18 and TRBJ1-2, is NAGVMQNPRHLVRRRGQEARLRCSPMKGHSHVYWYRQLPEEGLKFMVYLQKENIIDESGMPKERFSAEFPKEGPSILRIQQVVRGDSAAYFCASSPTTNYGYTFGSGTRLTVV.

This rearrangement joins TRBV2 to TRBJ1-1; D uncertain. Trimming shortened V by 8 bases and J by 1 base, and 14 bases separated the two germline ends. Germline CDR1 is SNHLY and CDR2 is FYNNEI. This CDR3 is built from 14 residues. The CDR3 loop reads CASLRTEENTEAFF. As DNA, the CDR3 is TGTGCCAGCCTCAGGACCGAAGAGAACACTGAAGCTTTCTTT.

The CDR3 is CASSWGGGLSTDTQYF. The CDR3 bases are TGTGCCAGCAGCTGGGGGGGAGGGTTGAGCACAGATACGCAGTATTTT. J is TRBJ2-3 and V is TRBV5-4; 7 nucleotides line up with TRBD2. The trim removed 3 bases at V and 0 bases at J, leaving 7 bases unmatched. Germline-derived CDR1 and CDR2 are SGHNT and YYREEE (reference sequence). The CDR3 loop spans 16 amino acids. Looking up the rest from reference TRBV5-4 and TRBJ2-3 gives the full variable domain: ETGVTQSPTHLIKTRGQQVTLRCSSQSGHNTVSWYQQALGQGPQFIFQYYREEENGRGNFPPRFSGLQFPNYSSELNVNALELDDSALYLCASSWGGGLSTDTQYFGPGTRLTVL.

This clone appeared a few times. The CDR3 DNA reads as TGTGCCAGCAAAGTACACTTGAACACTGAAGCTTTCTTT. Amino acid sequence: CASKVHLNTEAFF. The rearrangement links TRBV25-1 to TRBJ1-1, with D hard to call. The CDR3 is 13 amino acids. Per germline, CDR1 MGHDK and CDR2 SYGVNS. V lost 7 bases and J 0 bases, leaving 9 bases between the germline ends.

The chain is built from TRBV7-2 and TRBJ2-1, with 7 bases identical to TRBD1. V trimming: 5 bases; J trimming: 0 bases; junction bases outside the gene matches: 13. The CDR3 spans 18 residues. CDR1 and CDR2 from the germline V gene are SGHTA and FQGNSA. CDR3 region: CASSPPFWDRDSYNEQFF. Here the CDR3 DNA reads TGTGCCAGCAGCCCTCCGTTTTGGGACAGAGACTCCTACAATGAGCAGTTCTTC. Combining the CDR3 with reference TRBV7-2 and TRBJ2-1 gives the whole variable domain GAGVSQSPSNKVTEKGKDVELRCDPISGHTALYWYRQSLGQGLEFLIYFQGNSAPDKSGLPSDRFSAERTGGSVSTLTIQRTQQEDSAVYLCASSPPFWDRDSYNEQFFGPGTRLTVL.

In its sample, this clone ranks as medium-sized (0.01 to 0.1%). The J gene is TRBJ2-3, the V gene TRBV6-4; D call uncertain. V lost 4 bases to trimming and J lost 2 bases, with 7 bases between them. The CDR3 loop spans 13 amino acids. Germline assignment: CDR1 MRHNA and CDR2 SNTAGT. CDR3 DNA sequence: TGTGCCAGCAGTGTCAGCGCCACAGATACGCAGTATTTT. This sequence encodes CASSVSATDTQYF.